These T cell receptor beta chains were read from a single sample in a study of T cell responses to AZD1222 COVID-19 vaccine. Assay: immunoSEQ multiplex PCR; the TCRdb copy retains only in-frame clones and omits some. This table holds approximately 130,000 clones, approximately 88% found once. Sequenced here: peripheral blood, sampled on day 0 of AZD1222 vaccination. These receptors all come from an adult in good health. The CDR3 runs from the conserved cysteine through the conserved F or W. Only part of the rows carry a size: once, few, many, or a class if the clone is expanded.

CDR3aa	abundance	j_gene	v_gene
CASSIGYNEQFF	-	TRBJ2-1	TRBV19
CASKGYNEQFF	-	TRBJ2-1	TRBV19
CASSQEVSASGTRSYNEQFF	-	TRBJ2-1	TRBV4-1
CASSRSGSRNEQFF	once	TRBJ2-1	TRBV2
CASTEQIGNTIYF	-	TRBJ1-3	TRBV19
CASSKPRGSGNTIYF	-	TRBJ1-3	TRBV6-5
CASSTGDLLTGELFF	-	TRBJ2-2	TRBV9
CASSPNRGRVSGANVLTF	-	TRBJ2-6	TRBV18
CASSLSYRKMSGANVLTF	few	TRBJ2-6	TRBV27
CASSLESGQVNYGYTF	-	TRBJ1-2	TRBV5-1
CASYRDRDEQYF	-	TRBJ2-7	TRBV5-1
CSVEIQGGSNYGYTF	-	TRBJ1-2	TRBV29-1
CASSLLSGGNQPQHF	-	TRBJ1-5	TRBV6-1
CASSEGAGGAGTQYF	-	TRBJ2-5	TRBV2
CASSSAGGYEQYF	-	TRBJ2-7	TRBV11-3
CAITLGGTDTQYF	-	TRBJ2-3	TRBV10-3
CASSQGDSQETQYF	-	TRBJ2-5	TRBV3-1/TRBV3-2
CASSKVYFYGGRNTIYF	few	TRBJ1-3	TRBV21-1
CASSVGAEVGDEQFF	few	TRBJ2-1	TRBV9
CASSSIAGSKKLFF	-	TRBJ1-4	TRBV27
CASSPPTDTQYF	-	TRBJ2-3	TRBV27
CASSQRGSGANVLTF	-	TRBJ2-6	TRBV5-1
CATRQGVWNEQFF	-	TRBJ2-1	TRBV2
CASKRDREAEAFF	-	TRBJ1-1	TRBV2
CASSSRTGNSYTF	-	TRBJ1-2	TRBV7-9
CASKGGKSEKLFF	-	TRBJ1-4	TRBV6-5
CASSEGSGGGMYF	-	TRBJ2-7	TRBV2
CASSEGYTDTQYF	-	TRBJ2-3	TRBV6-1
CAFRSGSVSYNEQFF	-	TRBJ2-1	TRBV30
CASSGQHQETQYF	-	TRBJ2-5	TRBV2